The 17 T cell receptor beta chains in this list originate from one sample, sequenced in a study of blood T cell repertoires in COVID-19. The data were produced by immunoSEQ multiplex PCR, yet TCRdb's version contains in-frame clones alone and is incomplete. This table has some 350,000 clones, 65% to 85% appearing once. Input material: peripheral blood. The receptor set was obtained from a man younger than 40 with active or convalescent COVID-19.

This chain joins TRBV7-9 and TRBJ1-1, with D possibly matching TRBD1 (5 bases). The V end was cut by 5 bases, the J end by 11 bases, with 15 bases between. The CDR3 has 12 residues. CDR1 and CDR2 from the germline V gene are SEHNR and FQNEAQ (reference sequence). CDR3 residues: CASSPSQGRAFF. CDR3 DNA: TGTGCCAGCAGCCCCTCTCAGGGTCGGGCTTTCTTT.

Regarding this clone: At the DNA level, this CDR3 is encoded by other sequences in the same sample as well. The rearrangement uses TRBV7-3 and TRBJ2-3; 12 bases align to TRBD2. The CDR3 totals 14 residues. Per germline, CDR1 SGHTA and CDR2 FQGTGA. V lost 5 bases to trimming and J lost 5 bases; unmatched junction nucleotides: 2. CDR3 region: CASSPGLAGDTQYF. DNA for the CDR3: TGTGCCAGCAGCCCGGGACTAGCGGGAGATACGCAGTATTTT.

As to this clone: Distinct nucleotide sequences in the sample also encode this CDR3. The chain employs TRBV5-4 and TRBJ2-7, with D possibly TRBD1 on 5 matching bases. V was clipped by 3 bases and J by 3 bases, with 10 bases between them. The CDR3 length is 13 residues. Germline V CDR1 and CDR2: SGHNT, YYREEE (reference sequence). The CDR3: CASSSDTGYEQYF. The CDR3 nucleotides are TGTGCCAGCAGCTCGGACACGGGCTACGAGCAGTACTTC.

The chain employs TRBV15 and TRBJ1-5, with a tentative D call TRBD1 (5 bases). V lost 0 bases to trimming and J lost 4 bases, with 10 bases between them. The CDR3 spans 15 residues. The V gene's germline CDR1 is LNHNV and CDR2 YYDKDF (reference sequence). As DNA, the CDR3 is TGTGCCACCAGCAGAGATTTGAAGGGGAATCAGCCCCAGCATTTT. Residues: CATSRDLKGNQPQHF.

The rearrangement uses TRBV27 and TRBJ2-1; TRBD1 matches 9 bases. From germline, CDR1 is MNHEY and CDR2 SMNVEV (reference sequence). With V trimmed by 5 bases and J by 14 bases, 10 bases remained unmatched. The length of the CDR3 is 13 residues. The CDR3 region has the DNA TGTGCCAGCAGTCAAATACAGGGGGCATTGAAGTTCTTC. Its translation is CASSQIQGALKFF.

The chain has TRBV2 and TRBJ1-4; 8 bases agree with TRBD1. This CDR3 has 14 amino acids. V shed 7 bases and J 5 bases; nucleotides not matched to a gene: 6. Germline CDR1 reads SNHLY; CDR2 reads FYNNEI. The CDR3 here is CASKGQDINEKLFF. DNA for the CDR3: TGTGCCAGCAAGGGACAGGATATCAATGAAAAACTGTTTTTT. Full variable domain (missing parts from reference TRBV2 and TRBJ1-4): EPEVTQTPSHQVTQMGQEVILRCVPISNHLYFYWYRQILGQKVEFLVSFYNNEISEKSEIFDDQFSVERPDGSNFTLKIRSTKLEDSAMYFCASKGQDINEKLFFGSGTQLSVL.

The genes are TRBV4-1 and TRBJ2-4; 12 bases match TRBD2. CDR1 MGHRA and CDR2 YSYEKL come from the germline V gene. V lost 0 bases and J lost 1; bases outside the gene matches: 10. The CDR3 consists of 20 residues. CDR3: CASSQDRGTSGLTAKNIQYF. CDR3 DNA sequence: TGCGCCAGCAGCCAAGATCGTGGGACTAGCGGGCTCACGGCCAAAAACATTCAGTACTTC.

The V gene is TRBV13, the J gene TRBJ2-1; 8 bases match TRBD2. CDR3 length: 17 amino acids. The V gene end was trimmed by 4 bases and the J gene end by 5 bases; junction bases not matched to a gene: 13. Germline lookup yields CDR1 PRHDT and CDR2 FYEKMQ (reference sequence). CDR3 in amino acids: CASSSPGGGTSDNEQFF. The DNA of the CDR3 is TGTGCCAGCAGCTCGCCTGGCGGGGGGACCTCGGACAATGAGCAGTTCTTC.

Only a few counts were recorded for this clone. The V call is TRBV30, the J call TRBJ1-2, with a tentative D call TRBD1 (6 bases). This CDR3 is 14 amino acids long. Trimming stripped 5 bases from V and 8 bases from J, with 21 bases between. From germline, CDR1 is GTSNPN and CDR2 SVGIG (reference sequence). CDR3 amino acids: CAWAQGLGAQGYTF. The CDR3 coding sequence is TGTGCCTGGGCACAGGGCTTAGGTGCCCAAGGCTACACCTTC.

The rearrangement joins TRBV6-5 to TRBJ1-5, with D possibly being TRBD1 (6 bases). V was shortened by 7 bases and J by 7 bases, with 14 bases between the two germline ends. Germline CDR1 reads MNHEY; CDR2 reads SVGAGI. CDR3 size: 13 residues. This chain's CDR3 is CASNTGTSQPQHF. In nucleotides, the CDR3 is TGTGCCAGCAATACAGGGACATCACAGCCCCAGCATTTT.

This chain links TRBV5-1 with TRBJ1-1; D call uncertain. CDR1 and CDR2 (germline): SGHRS, YFSETQ. CDR3 length: 14 residues. With 4 bases removed from V and 6 bases from J, the gap between germline ends came to 16 bases. The CDR3 spells CASSPEGGRSEAFF. Written as DNA, the CDR3 is TGCGCCAGCAGCCCCGAGGGTGGGAGGTCTGAAGCTTTCTTT.

The rearrangement joins TRBV28 to TRBJ1-2, with 7 bases aligning to TRBD1. The CDR3 extends over 14 amino acids. V lost 5 bases to trimming and J lost 5 bases; unmatched junction nucleotides: 8. Germline V gene data show CDR1 as MDHEN and CDR2 as SYDVKM. The CDR3 region is CASSRDRFTYGYTF. As DNA, the CDR3 is TGTGCCAGCAGTAGGGACAGATTCACTTATGGCTACACCTTC.

V is TRBV18 and J is TRBJ2-1; D is undetermined. CDR1 is KGHSH and CDR2 is LQKENI in the germline V gene. The V gene lost 1 base and the J gene lost 0 bases, with 10 bases spanning the gap. This CDR3 contains 16 residues. CDR3 residues: CASSPRQVGSYNEQFF. The CDR3 nucleotides are TGTGCCAGCTCACCACGCCAGGTAGGCTCCTACAATGAGCAGTTCTTC.

V is TRBV29-1 and J is TRBJ1-2; perhaps TRBD1 as D (5 bases). This CDR3 is 15 amino acids long. Trimming shortened V by 7 bases and J by 2 bases, and 20 bases separated the two germline ends. Germline V gene data show CDR1 as SQVTM and CDR2 as ANQGSEA. The CDR3 coding sequence is TGCAGCGCACGACCTGGGTGGGGGGACAACTATGGCTACACCTTC. It encodes CSARPGWGDNYGYTF.

The genes are TRBV5-1 and TRBJ2-6, with 7 bases aligning to TRBD2. Losses at the gene ends were 4 bases for V and 0 bases for J; bases not matched to a gene: 7. This CDR3 contains 17 residues. The germline gives CDR1 SGHRS, CDR2 YFSETQ. CDR3 amino acids: CASSLPSSGSGANVLTF. The CDR3 DNA sequence: TGCGCCAGCAGCCTGCCTTCTAGCGGCTCTGGGGCCAACGTCCTGACTTTC. The whole variable domain, filled in from reference TRBV5-1 and TRBJ2-6, reads KAGVTQTPRYLIKTRGQQVTLSCSPISGHRSVSWYQQTPGQGLQFLFEYFSETQRNKGNFPGRFSGRQFSNSRSEMNVSTLELGDSALYLCASSLPSSGSGANVLTFGAGSRLTVL.

This chain connects TRBV28 to TRBJ2-1; TRBD2 matches at 7 bases. CDR3 length equals 16 residues. Germline CDR1 and CDR2: MDHEN and SYDVKM. V gave up 1 base and J gave up 4 bases; unmatched junction bases: 7. The DNA for the CDR3 is TGTGCCAGCAGTTTATTGGTGGGAGGGGTTTACAATGAGCAGTTCTTC. As protein: CASSLLVGGVYNEQFF.

This chain uses TRBV11-2 with TRBJ1-2; D might be TRBD1 (5 bases). Germline V gene sequence: CDR1 SGHAT, CDR2 FQNNGV. The CDR3 spans 16 residues. V lost 3 bases and J lost 6, with 20 bases in between. For the CDR3, the DNA is TGTGCCAGCAGCTTGGGACCGGGGGGAAGGGGCGATGGCTACACCTTC. Its translation is CASSLGPGGRGDGYTF.